This T cell receptor beta chain derives from a study of blood T cell repertoires in COVID-19. The germline gives CDR1 KGHSH, CDR2 LQKENI. The CDR3 runs to 16 residues. With V trimmed by 6 bases and J by 4 bases, 10 bases remained unmatched. Sequenced by immunoSEQ multiplex PCR; TCRdb stores in-frame clones only, minus some. The table lists around 330,000 clones, around 90% of them singletons. The chain uses TRBV18 and TRBJ2-2; 8 nucleotides match TRBD2. The TCR sequence derives from a woman aged 18 to 35 who had recovered from COVID-19. The sample was PBMCs or T cells enriched from blood (not recorded which). The CDR3 protein is CASSPSASGSTGELFF. The CDR3 region has the DNA TGTGCCAGCTCTCCCTCAGCAAGCGGGAGCACCGGGGAGCTGTTTTTT.